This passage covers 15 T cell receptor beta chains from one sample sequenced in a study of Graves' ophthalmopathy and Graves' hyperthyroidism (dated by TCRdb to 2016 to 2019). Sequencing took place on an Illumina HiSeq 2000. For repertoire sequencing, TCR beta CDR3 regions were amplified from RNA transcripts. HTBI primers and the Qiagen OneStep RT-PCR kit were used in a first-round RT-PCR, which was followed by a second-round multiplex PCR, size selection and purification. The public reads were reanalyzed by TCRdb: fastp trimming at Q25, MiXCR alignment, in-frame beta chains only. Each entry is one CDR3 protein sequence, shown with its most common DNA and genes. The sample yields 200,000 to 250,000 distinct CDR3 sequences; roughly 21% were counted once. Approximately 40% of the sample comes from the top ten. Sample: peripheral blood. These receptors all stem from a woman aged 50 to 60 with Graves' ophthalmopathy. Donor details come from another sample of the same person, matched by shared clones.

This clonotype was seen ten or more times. CDR3: CASSEASGPSQPQHF. The CDR3 nucleotides are TGTGCCAGCAGTGAAGCATCAGGGCCGAGTCAGCCCCAGCATTTT. The chain combines TRBV6-1 with TRBJ1-5; possibly TRBD1 for D (5 bases). The CDR3 extends over 15 amino acids. Germline CDR1 reads MNHNS; CDR2 reads SASEGT. Trimming removed 0 bases from V and 6 bases from J, with 12 bases in between.

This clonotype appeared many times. CDR3 nucleotides: TGTGCCAGTAGTATAGATCGAGGCCTTGGGCCCCAGCATTTT. Translation: CASSIDRGLGPQHF. The chain recombines TRBV19 with TRBJ1-5; D remains ambiguous. V was clipped by 0 bases and J by 9 bases, with 12 bases between them. The CDR3 is 14 residues long. The germline CDR1 and CDR2 sequences are LNHDA and SQIVND (reference sequence).

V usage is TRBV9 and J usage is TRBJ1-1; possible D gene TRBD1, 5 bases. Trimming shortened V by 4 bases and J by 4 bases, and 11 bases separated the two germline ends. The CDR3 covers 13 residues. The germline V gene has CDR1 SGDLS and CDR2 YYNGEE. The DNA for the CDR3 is TGTGCCAGCAGCATTGGACACAGCACTGAAGCTTTCTTT. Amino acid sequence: CASSIGHSTEAFF.

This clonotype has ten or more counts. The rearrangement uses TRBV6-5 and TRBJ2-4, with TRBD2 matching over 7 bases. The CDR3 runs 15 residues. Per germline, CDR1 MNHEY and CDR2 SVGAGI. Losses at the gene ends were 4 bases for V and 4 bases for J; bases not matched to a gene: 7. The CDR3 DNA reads TGTGCCAGCAGTTGGGGGGGGGGGACTAAAAACATTCAGTACTTC. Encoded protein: CASSWGGGTKNIQYF.

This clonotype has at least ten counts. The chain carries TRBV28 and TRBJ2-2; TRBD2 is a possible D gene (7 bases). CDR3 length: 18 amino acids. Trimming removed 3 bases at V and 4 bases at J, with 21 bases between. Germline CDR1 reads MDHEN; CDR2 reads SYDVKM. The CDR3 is CASSFGARGGAGTGELFF. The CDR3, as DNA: TGTGCCAGCAGTTTCGGGGCGCGAGGGGGGGCGGGCACCGGGGAGCTGTTTTTT. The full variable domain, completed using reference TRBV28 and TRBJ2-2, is DVKVTQSSRYLVKRTGEKVFLECVQDMDHENMFWYRQDPGLGLRLIYFSYDVKMKEKGDIPEGYSVSREKKERFSLILESASTNQTSMYLCASSFGARGGAGTGELFFGEGSRLTVL.

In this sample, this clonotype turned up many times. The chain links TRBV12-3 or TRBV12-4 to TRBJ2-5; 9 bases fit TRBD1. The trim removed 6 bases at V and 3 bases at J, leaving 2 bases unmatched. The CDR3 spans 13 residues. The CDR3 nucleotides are TGTGCCAGCAGGAGGACAGGGGAAGAGACCCAGTACTTC. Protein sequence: CASRRTGEETQYF.

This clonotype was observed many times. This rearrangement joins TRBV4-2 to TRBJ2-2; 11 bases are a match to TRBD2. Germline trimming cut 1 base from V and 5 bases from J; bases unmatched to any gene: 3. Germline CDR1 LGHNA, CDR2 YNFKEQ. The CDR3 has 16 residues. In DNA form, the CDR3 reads TGTGCCAGCAGCCAAGTGGGACTAGCGGTGACCGGGGAGCTGTTTTTT. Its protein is CASSQVGLAVTGELFF.

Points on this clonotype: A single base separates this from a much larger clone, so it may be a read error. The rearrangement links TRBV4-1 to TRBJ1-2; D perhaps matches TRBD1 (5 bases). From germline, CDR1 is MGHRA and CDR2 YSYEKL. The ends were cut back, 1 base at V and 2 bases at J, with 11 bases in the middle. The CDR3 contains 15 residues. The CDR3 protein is CASSQVTKGNYGYTF. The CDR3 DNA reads TGCGCCAGCAGCCAAGTTACCAAGGGGAACTATGGCTACACCTTC.

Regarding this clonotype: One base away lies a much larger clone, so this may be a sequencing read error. The DNA of the CDR3 is TGCAGCGTTGAAACAGGGGGTAGCCCTGAGCAGTACTTC. Translating it yields CSVETGGSPEQYF. The rearrangement uses TRBV29-1 and TRBJ2-7, with TRBD1 matching 8 bases. Germline assignment: CDR1 SQVTM and CDR2 ANQGSEA. Trimming took 2 bases from V and 7 from J; bases not matched to a gene: 7. The CDR3 length is 13 residues.

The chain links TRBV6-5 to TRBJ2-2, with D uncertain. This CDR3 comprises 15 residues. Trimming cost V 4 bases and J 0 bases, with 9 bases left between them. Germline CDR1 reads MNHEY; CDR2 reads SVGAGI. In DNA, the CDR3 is TGTGCCAGCAGTTTACGTATCGCGAACACCGGGGAGCTGTTTTTT. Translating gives CASSLRIANTGELFF.

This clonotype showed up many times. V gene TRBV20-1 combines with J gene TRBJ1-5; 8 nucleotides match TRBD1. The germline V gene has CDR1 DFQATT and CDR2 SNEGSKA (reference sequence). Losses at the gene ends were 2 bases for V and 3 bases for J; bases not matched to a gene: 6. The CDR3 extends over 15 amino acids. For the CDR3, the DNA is TGCAGTGCTAGAAAAGACAGGGGATACAATCAGCCCCAGCATTTT. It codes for CSARKDRGYNQPQHF.

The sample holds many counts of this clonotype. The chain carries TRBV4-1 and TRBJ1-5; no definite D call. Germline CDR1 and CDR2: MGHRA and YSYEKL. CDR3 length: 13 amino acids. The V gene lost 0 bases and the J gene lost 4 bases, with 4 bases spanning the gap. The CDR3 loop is CASSQDQNQPQHF. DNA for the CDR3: TGCGCCAGCAGCCAAGATCAGAATCAGCCCCAGCATTTT.

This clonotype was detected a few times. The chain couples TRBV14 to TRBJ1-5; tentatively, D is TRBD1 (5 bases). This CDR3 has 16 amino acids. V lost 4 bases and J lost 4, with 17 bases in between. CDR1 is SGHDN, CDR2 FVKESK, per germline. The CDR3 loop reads CASSLFTGLPNQPQHF. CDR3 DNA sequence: TGTGCCAGCAGCCTCTTTACGGGGCTCCCAAATCAGCCCCAGCATTTT.

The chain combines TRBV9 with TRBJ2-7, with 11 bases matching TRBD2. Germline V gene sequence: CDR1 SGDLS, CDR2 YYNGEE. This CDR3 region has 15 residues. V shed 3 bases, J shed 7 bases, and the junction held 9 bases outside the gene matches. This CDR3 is CASSGPGTSGKEQYF. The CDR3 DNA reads TGTGCCAGCAGCGGACCCGGGACTAGCGGAAAGGAGCAGTACTTC.

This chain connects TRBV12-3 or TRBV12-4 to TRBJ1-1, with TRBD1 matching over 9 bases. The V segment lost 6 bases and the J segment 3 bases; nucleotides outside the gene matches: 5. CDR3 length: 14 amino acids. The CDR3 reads CASRPTGGHTEAFF. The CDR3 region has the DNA TGTGCCAGCAGACCGACAGGGGGGCACACTGAAGCTTTCTTT.